A single sample gave rise to the 13 T cell receptor beta chains below, sequenced in a study of cytomegalovirus exposure and HLA in healthy donors. The PCR was carried out with 60 Vbeta primers and 13 Jbeta primers. Sequencing used immunoSEQ multiplex PCR; TCRdb keeps in-frame clones, though not all of them. The sample shows some 160,000 clones, about 78% of them seen only once. The specimen sequenced was PBMCs. Receptors originate from a male donor in good health and CMV-seronegative.

J is TRBJ2-2 and V is TRBV23-1; 12 bases map to TRBD2. TRBV23-1 is treated as an ORF (open reading frame) with a function not yet certain. Germline trimming cut 0 bases from V and 1 base from J; bases unmatched to any gene: 18. CDR3 size: 23 residues. The CDR3 spells CASSQSLGDRAATSGRNTGELFF. CDR3 nucleotide sequence: TGCGCCAGCAGTCAATCTCTCGGGGACAGGGCAGCGACTAGCGGGAGGAACACCGGGGAGCTGTTTTTT.

The genes are TRBV29-1 and TRBJ2-5; 7 bases align to TRBD2. The closer fit of TRBJ2-7 to the DNA end suggests the J call may be wrong. Germline CDR1 SQVTM, CDR2 ANQGSEA. This CDR3 is 13 amino acids long. DNA of the CDR3: TGCAGCGTTGATAATGGGGGGGGCTACGAGCAGTACTTC. Amino acids: CSVDNGGGYEQYF.

The V call is TRBV9, the J call TRBJ2-4; D is perhaps TRBD1 (5 bases). The CDR3 contains 14 residues. The germline gives CDR1 SGDLS, CDR2 YYNGEE. Trimming left V 0 bases short and J 2 bases short, with 6 bases between. The CDR3 loop is CASSVGGPKNIQYF. The CDR3 coding sequence is TGTGCCAGCAGCGTAGGGGGCCCCAAAAACATTCAGTACTTC.

The CDR3 sequence: CASSLREVDEQYF. CDR3 nucleotides: TGTGCCAGCAGCTTAAGGGAGGTTGACGAGCAGTACTTC. The rearrangement links TRBV11-2 to TRBJ2-7; possible D gene TRBD2, 6 bases. Germline values: CDR1 SGHAT, CDR2 FQNNGV. The CDR3 is made up of 13 amino acids. The V end was cut by 2 bases, the J end by 5 bases, with 10 bases between.

This rearrangement joins TRBV18 to TRBJ2-1; D might be TRBD1 (6 bases). The germline CDR1 and CDR2 sequences are KGHSH and LQKENI. The CDR3 sequence is 15 residues long. Deletions cut 1 base from V and 3 bases from J, with 10 bases between. The CDR3 sequence: CASSPRAGVYNEQFF. The CDR3 region has the DNA TGTGCCAGCTCACCACGGGCAGGGGTCTACAATGAGCAGTTCTTC.

This clone was seen a single time. The J gene is TRBJ1-2, the V gene TRBV4-3; D is possibly TRBD1 (6 bases). Trimming took 1 base from V and 4 from J, leaving 7 bases between them. This CDR3 has 13 amino acids. Germline lookup yields CDR1 LGHNA and CDR2 YSLEER. CDR3 sequence: CASSQGGPYGYTF. In DNA, the CDR3 is TGCGCCAGCAGCCAAGGGGGGCCCTATGGCTACACCTTC.

V gene TRBV5-1 combines with J gene TRBJ1-1; D remains unclear. Germline CDR1 SGHRS, CDR2 YFSETQ. The CDR3 sequence is 15 residues long. Trimming removed 4 bases at V and 5 bases at J, with 18 bases between. CDR3: CASSDSPRAGTEAFF. The DNA of the CDR3 is TGCGCCAGCAGCGATTCTCCACGGGCGGGGACTGAAGCTTTCTTT.

The chain combines TRBV2 with TRBJ2-7; tentatively, D is TRBD1 (5 bases). CDR3 length: 14 amino acids. The germline V gene encodes CDR1 SNHLY and CDR2 FYNNEI. Trimming stripped 4 bases from V and 4 bases from J, with 14 bases between. The CDR3 here is CASSVNPGRYEQYF. CDR3 coding DNA: TGTGCCAGCAGTGTTAACCCAGGGCGTTACGAGCAGTACTTC.

In this sample, this clone turned up a few times. The chain employs TRBV28 and TRBJ2-3, with TRBD1 matching over 9 bases. J lost 2 bases, V lost 3 bases, and 3 bases had no gene match. This CDR3 comprises 15 residues. Germline V gene sequence: CDR1 MDHEN, CDR2 SYDVKM. The CDR3 DNA sequence: TGTGCCAGCAGTTTGGGACAGGGAATCACAGATACGCAGTATTTT. This encodes CASSLGQGITDTQYF.

The chain uses TRBV15 and TRBJ1-5, with TRBD1 identical over 8 bases. Germline V gives CDR1 LNHNV, CDR2 YYDKDF (reference sequence). The CDR3 is 16 residues long. V shed 1 base and J 6 bases; nucleotides not matched to a gene: 8. The CDR3 DNA reads TGTGCCACCAGCAGAGGGGGGAACAGGGGGGTTCAGCCCCAGCATTTT. Amino acid sequence: CATSRGGNRGVQPQHF.

The V gene is TRBV4-2, the J gene TRBJ2-7; tentatively, D is TRBD2 (5 bases). This CDR3 contains 15 residues. V was pared by 4 bases and J by 3 bases, with 16 bases between. Germline V gene lookup returns CDR1 LGHNA and CDR2 YNFKEQ. CDR3 in amino acids: CASSPAEGTGYEQYF. The CDR3 DNA reads TGTGCCAGCAGCCCCGCCGAGGGTACGGGCTACGAGCAGTACTTC.

The chain has TRBV15 and TRBJ1-5; maybe TRBD1 (5 bases). This CDR3 spans 17 amino acids. Germline assignment: CDR1 LNHNV and CDR2 YYDKDF (reference sequence). The ends were cut back, 1 base at V and 0 bases at J, with 13 bases in the middle. Here the CDR3 DNA reads TGTGCCACCAGCAGAGGAGACCGACAGATTAGCAATCAGCCCCAGCATTTT. As protein: CATSRGDRQISNQPQHF.

The chain recombines TRBV30 with TRBJ2-3, with 8 nucleotides matching TRBD2. The germline V gene encodes CDR1 GTSNPN and CDR2 SVGIG (reference sequence). The CDR3 spans 13 residues. The V gene end was trimmed by 3 bases and the J gene end by 4 bases; junction bases not matched to a gene: 3. CDR3 residues: CAWRAGGSDTQYF. CDR3 DNA sequence: TGTGCCTGGAGGGCGGGAGGTTCAGATACGCAGTATTTT.